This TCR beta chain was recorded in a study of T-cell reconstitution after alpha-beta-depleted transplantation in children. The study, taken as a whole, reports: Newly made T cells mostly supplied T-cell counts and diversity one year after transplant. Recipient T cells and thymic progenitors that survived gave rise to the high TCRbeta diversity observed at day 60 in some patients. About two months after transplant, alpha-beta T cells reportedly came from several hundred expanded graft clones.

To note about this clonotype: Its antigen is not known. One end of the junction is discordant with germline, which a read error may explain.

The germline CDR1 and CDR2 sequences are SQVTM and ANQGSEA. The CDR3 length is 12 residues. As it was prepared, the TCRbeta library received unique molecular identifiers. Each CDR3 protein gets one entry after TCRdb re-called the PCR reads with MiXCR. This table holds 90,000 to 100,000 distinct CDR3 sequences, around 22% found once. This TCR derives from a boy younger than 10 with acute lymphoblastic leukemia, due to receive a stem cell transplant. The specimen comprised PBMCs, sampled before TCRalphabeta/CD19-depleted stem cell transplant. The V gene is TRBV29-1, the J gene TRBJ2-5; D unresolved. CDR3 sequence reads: CSVQIDHETQYF. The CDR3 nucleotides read TGCAGCGTTCAAATCGACCACGAGACCCAGTACTTC.